A single sample is the source of the 21 T cell receptor beta chains below, sequenced in a study of T cell responses to AZD1222 COVID-19 vaccine. TCRdb keeps only in-frame clones here, not all; method: immunoSEQ multiplex PCR. In the table there are under 95,000 clones, roughly 90% of which are singletons. The sample was peripheral blood, taken 28 days after the second AZD1222 dose. All receptors come from an adult who received the AZD1222 COVID-19 vaccine.

The V call is TRBV9, the J call TRBJ1-2, with TRBD1 matching 8 bases. The CDR3 is made up of 14 amino acids. Germline CDR1 reads SGDLS; CDR2 reads YYNGEE. J was trimmed by 3 bases and V by 3 bases; bases with no gene match: 4. In DNA form, the CDR3 reads TGTGCCAGCAGCGCAGACAGGGGCTACTATGGCTACACCTTC. Its translation is CASSADRGYYGYTF.

This clone was seen a single time. J is TRBJ1-4 and V is TRBV30; D unclear. The CDR3 has 11 residues. Looked up from germline, CDR1 is GTSNPN and CDR2 is SVGIG (reference sequence). Trimming shortened V by 1 base and J by 7 bases, and 4 bases separated the two germline ends. This CDR3 is CAWSAREKLFF. The CDR3 region has the DNA TGTGCCTGGAGTGCGCGTGAAAAACTGTTTTTT.

This chain connects TRBV4-3 to TRBJ2-3, with D unresolved. This CDR3 spans 13 amino acids. CDR1 is LGHNA and CDR2 is YSLEER in the germline V gene. V was clipped by 4 bases and J by 4 bases, with 9 bases between them. CDR3 DNA: TGCGCCAGCAGCCCTCGCGTGGCAGATACGCAGTATTTT. It encodes CASSPRVADTQYF.

In this sample, this clone turned up once. V is TRBV5-6 and J is TRBJ1-1; unclear D gene. The CDR3 is made up of 13 amino acids. V was cut by 4 bases and J by 0 bases, with 7 bases left in between. CDR1 is SGHDT, CDR2 YYEEEE, per germline. Here the CDR3 DNA reads TGTGCCAGCAGCCGAACTATGAACACTGAAGCTTTCTTT. Amino acids: CASSRTMNTEAFF.

V and J are TRBV4-1 and TRBJ1-6; 8 nucleotides agree with TRBD1. The CDR3 sequence is 15 residues long. V shed 6 bases and J 8 bases; nucleotides not matched to a gene: 9. Germline CDR1 reads MGHRA; CDR2 reads YSYEKL. In nucleotides, the CDR3 is TGCGCCAGCAGAGCTCTTGGACAGGGAGATTCACCCCTCCACTTT. Residues: CASRALGQGDSPLHF.

This chain links TRBV5-1 with TRBJ2-3, with TRBD2 matching 10 bases. Germline V gives CDR1 SGHRS, CDR2 YFSETQ. The CDR3 sequence is 14 residues long. Losses at the gene ends were 0 bases for V and 8 bases for J; bases not matched to a gene: 3. For the CDR3, the DNA is TGCGCCAGCAGCTTGGGGGCTAGCGGGGGTACGCAGTATTTT. Its translation: CASSLGASGGTQYF.

This clone was observed a single time. The chain carries TRBV5-1 and TRBJ2-7; 8 nucleotides agree with TRBD1. The J segment lost 3 bases and the V segment lost 2 bases, leaving 4 bases of the junction unmatched. CDR3 length: 14 residues. In germline, CDR1 is SGHRS, CDR2 YFSETQ. CDR3 coding DNA: TGCGCCAGCAGCTTCCGACAGGGGAGCTACGAGCAGTACTTC. This codes for CASSFRQGSYEQYF.

This chain joins TRBV30 and TRBJ1-5; 10 nucleotides align to TRBD1. This CDR3 is built from 13 residues. Germline V CDR1 and CDR2: GTSNPN, SVGIG (reference sequence). After removal of 5 bases from V and 5 bases from J, the junction contained 3 bases not matched to a gene. CDR3 DNA: TGTGCCTGGGGGACAGGGGCGGATCAGCCCCAGCATTTT. It translates to CAWGTGADQPQHF.

The chain uses TRBV5-1 and TRBJ1-1; D possibly corresponds to TRBD1 (6 bases). Trimming stripped 3 bases from V and 1 base from J, with 16 bases between. Germline loops: CDR1 SGHRS, CDR2 YFSETQ. The CDR3 length is 16 residues. CDR3 loop: CASSWGQQGGNTEAFF. CDR3 nucleotide sequence: TGCGCCAGCAGCTGGGGCCAACAGGGCGGGAACACTGAAGCTTTCTTT.

The table lists this clone with a few counts. This chain connects TRBV27 to TRBJ1-6; 7 nucleotides line up with TRBD1. V shed 6 bases and J 5 bases; nucleotides not matched to a gene: 7. The germline V gene has CDR1 MNHEY and CDR2 SMNVEV (reference sequence). This CDR3 is 15 amino acids long. The CDR3 DNA reads as TGTGCCAGCAGCCTCAGACAGGGCCATAATTCACCCCTCCACTTT. Translating gives CASSLRQGHNSPLHF.

The chain carries TRBV4-2 and TRBJ2-1; D might be TRBD1 (6 bases). Germline CDR1 reads LGHNA; CDR2 reads YNFKEQ. Trimming took off 1 base at V and 4 bases at J, with 14 bases between the two ends. CDR3 length: 16 residues. CDR3 nucleotide sequence: TGTGCCAGCAGCCAAGCAGGGACACTGCCTTACAATGAGCAGTTCTTC. Amino acid sequence: CASSQAGTLPYNEQFF.

This chain links TRBV15 with TRBJ2-6, with D possibly TRBD1 on 6 matching bases. V gave up 0 bases and J gave up 0 bases, with 9 bases separating them. CDR3 length equals 17 residues. Per the germline V gene, CDR1 is LNHNV and CDR2 is YYDKDF (reference sequence). The CDR3 DNA reads as TGTGCCACCAGCAGAGAAACAGGGAACTCTGGGGCCAACGTCCTGACTTTC. It specifies CATSRETGNSGANVLTF.

In this sample, this clone turned up once. The chain links TRBV5-1 to TRBJ2-5, with no clear D. This CDR3 spans 13 amino acids. CDR1 is SGHRS and CDR2 is YFSETQ in the germline V gene. The V end lost 1 base, the J end lost 3 bases, and 7 bases lay between the germline ends. For the CDR3, the DNA is TGCGCCAGCAGCTTGTCGGCGAAAGAGACCCAGTACTTC. Translated: CASSLSAKETQYF.

The J gene is TRBJ1-3, the V gene TRBV3-1 (or the pseudogene TRBV3-2); D not certain. CDR1 and CDR2 (germline): LGHDT, YNNKEL (reference sequence). V was clipped by 4 bases and J by 4 bases, with 2 bases between them. The CDR3 has 11 amino acids. CDR3 loop: CASSPGNTIYF. The CDR3 region has the DNA TGTGCCAGCAGCCCCGGAAACACCATATATTTT.

This clone was seen a single time. This chain uses TRBV28 with TRBJ1-4; D not resolved. The CDR3 is 15 amino acids. V was clipped by 6 bases and J by 4 bases, with 15 bases between them. The germline V gene encodes CDR1 MDHEN and CDR2 SYDVKM. CDR3 in amino acids: CASSSGLMVNEKLFF. DNA for the CDR3: TGTGCCAGCAGCTCCGGTTTAATGGTTAATGAAAAACTGTTTTTT. The complete variable domain, with remaining parts taken from reference TRBV28 and TRBJ1-4, reads DVKVTQSSRYLVKRTGEKVFLECVQDMDHENMFWYRQDPGLGLRLIYFSYDVKMKEKGDIPEGYSVSREKKERFSLILESASTNQTSMYLCASSSGLMVNEKLFFGSGTQLSVL.

The CDR3 DNA sequence: TGCGCCAGCAGCCAGGAGCGGGGGACCACCGGGGAGCTGTTTTTT. It translates to CASSQERGTTGELFF. The chain couples TRBV4-3 to TRBJ2-2; 8 bases fit TRBD2. Trimming took 3 bases from V and 4 from J; bases not matched to a gene: 4. Per germline, CDR1 LGHNA and CDR2 YSLEER. CDR3 length: 15 amino acids.

The genes are TRBV4-2 and TRBJ1-3, with TRBD1 matching over 9 bases. Trimming removed 2 bases from V and 4 bases from J; junction bases left unmatched: 6. This CDR3 region has 16 residues. Germline V gene sequence: CDR1 LGHNA, CDR2 YNFKEQ. The chain's CDR3 is CASSQIQGAAGNTIYF. The DNA of the CDR3 is TGTGCCAGCAGCCAAATACAGGGGGCAGCGGGAAACACCATATATTTT.

This clone was observed once. The J gene is TRBJ2-1, the V gene TRBV11-3, with D unclear. The CDR3 consists of 13 residues. Germline V gene data show CDR1 as SGHNT and CDR2 as YENEEA. V lost 5 bases to trimming and J lost 8 bases, with 13 bases between them. Written as DNA, the CDR3 is TGTGCCAGCAGCGCGACCCCCGCCGATGAGCAGTTCTTC. Protein product: CASSATPADEQFF.

The genes are TRBV30 and TRBJ2-1; D remains unclear. The CDR3 runs 11 residues. V shed 4 bases and J shed 7 bases, with 8 bases lying between them. Germline V gene lookup returns CDR1 GTSNPN and CDR2 SVGIG (reference sequence). The CDR3 coding sequence is TGTGCCTGGAATGGTATGAATGAGCAGTTCTTC. Translating it yields CAWNGMNEQFF.

V is TRBV24-1 and J is TRBJ2-7, with 9 bases that match TRBD1. The CDR3 contains 15 residues. V shed 3 bases, J shed 2 bases, and the junction held 4 bases outside the gene matches. In germline, CDR1 is KGHDR, CDR2 SFDVKD. CDR3 in DNA: TGTGCCACCAGTGATCCGGGACAGGGCGCCTACGAGCAGTACTTC. Translation: CATSDPGQGAYEQYF.

J is TRBJ1-6 and V is TRBV6-2 or TRBV6-3, with 7 bases aligning to TRBD1. CDR3 size: 17 residues. V lost 8 bases and J lost 7; bases outside the gene matches: 17. Germline CDR1 is MNHEY and CDR2 is SVGEGT. CDR3 amino acids: CASRPDRLSPANSPLHF. CDR3 DNA: TGTGCCAGCCGCCCGGACAGGCTTTCCCCTGCCAATTCACCCCTCCACTTT.